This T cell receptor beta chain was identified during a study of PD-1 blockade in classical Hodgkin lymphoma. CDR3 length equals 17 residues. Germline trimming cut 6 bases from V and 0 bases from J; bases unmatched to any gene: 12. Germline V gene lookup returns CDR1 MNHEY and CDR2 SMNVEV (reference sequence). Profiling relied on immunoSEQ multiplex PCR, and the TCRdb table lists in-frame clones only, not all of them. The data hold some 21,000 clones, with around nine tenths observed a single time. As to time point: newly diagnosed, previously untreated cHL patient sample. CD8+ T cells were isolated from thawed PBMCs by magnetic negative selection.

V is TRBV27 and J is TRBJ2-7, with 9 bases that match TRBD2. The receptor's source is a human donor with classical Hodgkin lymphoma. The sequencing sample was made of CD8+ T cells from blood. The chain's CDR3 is CASSSQRGATLSYEQYF. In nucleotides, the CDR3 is TGTGCCAGCAGCTCTCAGCGGGGGGCTACACTCTCCTACGAGCAGTACTTC.